This T cell receptor beta chain was sequenced for a study of blood T cell repertoires in COVID-19. Study overall: Sources were T cells, B-cell-depleted T cells, or PBMCs; the material itself was cDNA or gDNA.

While infection was still active, Seattle patients were enrolled and then followed longitudinally. Per the original data handling: It was from reference gene primer amplification that nucleated cell counts were estimated. This table comes from immunoSEQ multiplex PCR, and its TCRdb copy is limited to in-frame clones, with some not included. The V and J calls and the clone size are those of that table, but D and trimming were determined from the DNA. Of fewer than 300,000 clones in the sample, about 80% are singletons; the top ten hold 15% to 17%. The material sequenced was peripheral blood. The receptor was derived from a person between 65 and 80 years old with COVID-19, enrolled during active disease.

The CDR3 loop is CASSLSGGARDTQYF. DNA for the CDR3: TGTGCCAGCAGCTTAAGCGGGGGGGCCCGGGATACGCAGTATTTT. The J gene is TRBJ2-3, the V gene TRBV7-6, with 10 bases lining up with TRBD2. In germline, CDR1 is SGHVS, CDR2 FNYEAQ. The ends lost 2 bases at V and 6 bases at J; junction bases unmatched: 5. The CDR3 has 15 residues.